This record concerns one T cell receptor (beta chain) sequence. Its antigen remains unidentified. This entry comes from a study of cytomegalovirus exposure and HLA in healthy donors. Background on the study: Earlier, 95 million to 140 million unique TCR beta sequences were recovered from approximately 200 million T cells by an analysis. Genotyping of under 500 donors showed that 80% to 90% belonged to the Caucasian-associated ancestry cluster. Findings and limits, study-wide: Associated with cytomegalovirus, according to the listing, were around 170 TCR beta chains.

Nominal health characterized the donors when sampled, though unrecorded immune exposures were likely. The CDR3 consists of 15 residues. Losses at the gene ends were 7 bases for V and 4 bases for J; bases not matched to a gene: 11. Germline lookup yields CDR1 SEHNR and CDR2 FQNEAQ (reference sequence). The PCR was carried out with 60 Vbeta primers and 13 Jbeta primers. The data were produced by immunoSEQ multiplex PCR, yet TCRdb's version contains in-frame clones alone and is incomplete. This sample's clone table lists 40,000 to 45,000 clones. The sequenced material came from PBMCs. The TCR was taken from a woman in her 30s in good health and CMV-seronegative. This chain uses TRBV7-9 with TRBJ2-7; 9 bases line up with TRBD2. This CDR3 is CASNPPASGTYEQYF. The CDR3 DNA sequence: TGTGCCAGCAACCCCCCGGCTAGCGGGACATACGAGCAGTACTTC.